Given below is one T cell receptor beta chain in context. From germline, CDR1 is LNHDA and CDR2 SQIVND (reference sequence). The length of the CDR3 is 15 residues. UMI labels and 5' RACE were used to prepare the TRB cDNA libraries. TCRdb derives one entry per CDR3 protein from the 5' RACE reads, leaving out DNA. The table for this sample gives over 100,000 distinct CDR3 sequences. This record comes from a study of CXCR3-negative and CXCR3-positive naive CD8 T cells. Researchers sorted 300,000 cells of each CD8+ T cell subset in triplicate. This chain links TRBV19 with TRBJ2-1; the D call from TCRdb, TRBD1, cannot be confirmed without DNA. This receptor was obtained from a human donor in good health. Some clones in this sample may be carry-over from other donors' samples. The sequenced sample was naive CXCR3- CD8+ T cells from blood. Indicated subset: CD45RO-CCR7+CD27+CD95- naive CD8+ T cells lacking CXCR3 (TNR3-). CDR3 protein: CASSMTPYTYNEQFF.